This T cell receptor beta chain was identified during a study of shared clonotypes between healthy human individuals. Overall study: Per donor, CD8 memory used one plate, CD8 naive used two, CD4 memory used three and CD4 naive used three.

Points from the study as a whole: Around 5% was the fraction of naive CD4 clonotypes found shared across a handful of donors.

The CD4+ fraction was divided into a CD45RA+ naive subset and a CD45RA-negative memory subset. As to this clone: What it binds is unknown.

Per the original data handling: Filtering differed because ImmunoSEQ produced junction-only sequences that carried no quality scores. The protocol was immunoSEQ multiplex PCR, while the TCRdb copy is restricted to in-frame clones and leaves out a portion. V and J calls and clone size are copied from that table; D and trimming were computed from the DNA. The sample includes around 550,000 clones, around 96% of them seen just once. CDR1 is SGHRS and CDR2 is YFSETQ in the germline V gene. This CDR3 spans 15 amino acids. V was cut by 0 bases and J by 5 bases, with 14 bases left in between. Sequencing was performed on naive CD4+ T cells sorted from blood. Subset here: CD45RA+ positively selected. The chain recombines TRBV5-1 with TRBJ1-1, with a possible D match to TRBD1 (5 bases). The receptor comes from a woman in her thirties in good health. The CDR3 spells CASSLVGGAYTEAFF. In DNA form, the CDR3 reads TGCGCCAGCAGCTTGGTTGGGGGTGCTTATACTGAAGCTTTCTTT.